The 28 T cell receptor beta chains in this list originate from one sample, sequenced in a study of T cells in Graves' hyperthyroidism and ophthalmopathy. RNA transcripts were the template for amplifying TCR beta CDR3 regions. With the HTBI primer set, the TCR CDR3 went through a first round of RT-PCR. TCRdb used MiXCR to reprocess the multiplex PCR reads, holding one entry per CDR3 protein. This table holds around 760,000 distinct CDR3 sequences, 35% found once. The sequencing sample was made of blood. Every receptor here comes from a woman in her thirties or forties with Graves' hyperthyroidism.

CDR3: CASSLNTGQEFGGYTF. In nucleotides, the CDR3 is TGCGCCAGCAGCTTGAATACCGGACAGGAGTTCGGGGGCTACACCTTC. The rearrangement joins TRBV5-1 to TRBJ1-2; 7 bases match TRBD1. CDR1 and CDR2 (germline): SGHRS, YFSETQ. The CDR3 has 16 amino acids. The trim removed 1 base at V and 8 bases at J, leaving 14 bases unmatched. The full variable domain, rest sourced from reference TRBV5-1 and TRBJ1-2, is KAGVTQTPRYLIKTRGQQVTLSCSPISGHRSVSWYQQTPGQGLQFLFEYFSETQRNKGNFPGRFSGRQFSNSRSEMNVSTLELGDSALYLCASSLNTGQEFGGYTFGSGTRLTVV.

The rearrangement joins TRBV20-1 to TRBJ2-7; the match to TRBD1 covers 11 bases. The V segment lost 5 bases and the J segment 4 bases; nucleotides outside the gene matches: 4. The CDR3 contains 13 residues. The germline V gene has CDR1 DFQATT and CDR2 SNEGSKA (reference sequence). CDR3: CSAQRDRGYEQYF. The CDR3, as DNA: TGCAGTGCTCAACGGGACAGGGGGTACGAGCAGTACTTC.

This clonotype occurred many times. The chain joins TRBV6-2 or TRBV6-3 to TRBJ1-1, with unresolved D. In germline, CDR1 is MNHEY, CDR2 SVGEGT. Trimming pared 0 bases from V and 7 bases from J, leaving 9 bases between. The CDR3 consists of 13 residues. CDR3 sequence reads: CASSYSTVSEAFF. DNA for the CDR3: TGTGCCAGCAGTTACTCGACGGTGAGTGAAGCTTTCTTT.

V gene TRBV13 combines with J gene TRBJ1-1; 7 positions match TRBD1. Looked up from germline, CDR1 is PRHDT and CDR2 is FYEKMQ (reference sequence). The length of the CDR3 is 14 residues. Unmatched junction bases numbered 4, after V lost 6 bases and J lost 0 bases. CDR3 in amino acids: CASREGQMNTEAFF. The CDR3 DNA reads TGTGCCAGCAGAGAGGGACAGATGAACACTGAAGCTTTCTTT.

This clonotype was seen repeatedly, ten times or more. The rearrangement links TRBV7-9 to TRBJ1-5; 10 bases fit TRBD1. This CDR3 is built from 15 residues. V lost 5 bases and J lost 6; bases outside the gene matches: 7. Germline assignment: CDR1 SEHNR and CDR2 FQNEAQ (reference sequence). Written as DNA, the CDR3 is TGTGCCAGCAGCCCTGGGACAGGGGTCGGTCAGCCCCAGCATTTT. It encodes CASSPGTGVGQPQHF.

Many counts were recorded for this clonotype. The rearrangement links TRBV5-1 to TRBJ2-2, with a tentative D call TRBD1 (5 bases). Germline V CDR1 and CDR2: SGHRS, YFSETQ. Trimming cost V 4 bases and J 4 bases, with 11 bases left between them. This CDR3 region has 14 residues. This chain's CDR3 is CASSQGSATGELFF. CDR3 DNA: TGCGCCAGCAGCCAGGGATCTGCCACCGGGGAGCTGTTTTTT.

This clonotype came up many times. The chain carries TRBV7-9 and TRBJ2-5; D uncertain. V lost 3 bases and J lost 2, with 13 bases in between. This CDR3 spans 15 amino acids. Germline CDR1 and CDR2: SEHNR and FQNEAQ (reference sequence). The CDR3 region is CASSFATPYQETQYF. The CDR3 DNA sequence: TGTGCCAGCAGCTTCGCGACACCTTATCAAGAGACCCAGTACTTC.

This rearrangement joins TRBV20-1 to TRBJ2-5, with D perhaps matching TRBD1 (6 bases). The length of the CDR3 is 15 residues. Germline V gene lookup returns CDR1 DFQATT and CDR2 SNEGSKA (reference sequence). V lost 3 bases and J 4 bases, leaving 18 bases between the germline ends. CDR3 sequence reads: CSARPRTGGVETQYF. DNA for the CDR3: TGCAGTGCTAGGCCCAGAACTGGGGGCGTAGAGACCCAGTACTTC.

The chain is built from TRBV12-3 or TRBV12-4 and TRBJ1-5, with no clear D. The CDR3 has 14 residues. Trimming pared 8 bases from V and 6 bases from J, leaving 17 bases between. CDR3 in amino acids: CASLLGGFGQPQHF. The CDR3 region has the DNA TGTGCCAGCCTGCTGGGCGGATTTGGTCAGCCCCAGCATTTT.

This clonotype was seen repeatedly, ten times or more. The chain recombines TRBV14 with TRBJ1-5, with a tentative D call TRBD1 (5 bases). The germline V gene encodes CDR1 SGHDN and CDR2 FVKESK. Trimming cost V 1 base and J 6 bases, with 10 bases left between them. This CDR3 has 14 residues. CDR3 protein: CASSQVGTGQPQHF. The CDR3 DNA follows: TGTGCCAGCAGCCAAGTTGGGACGGGTCAGCCCCAGCATTTT.

This clonotype was counted many times. The chain links TRBV7-2 to TRBJ1-2, with D possibly being TRBD1 (5 bases). This CDR3 region has 13 residues. The V gene's germline CDR1 is SGHTA and CDR2 FQGNSA. V was shortened by 3 bases and J by 6 bases, with 11 bases between the two germline ends. Here the CDR3 reads CASSFQVGDGYTF. CDR3 nucleotide sequence: TGTGCCAGCAGCTTCCAGGTGGGGGATGGCTACACCTTC.

This clonotype was counted a single time. The genes are TRBV15 and TRBJ2-7; no clear D gene. Judging by the DNA end, TRBJ2-1 fits better; the J call may be wrong. The CDR3 has 14 amino acids. Germline CDR1 LNHNV, CDR2 YYDKDF (reference sequence). CDR3 sequence: CATSVKRVANEQFF. As DNA, the CDR3 is TGTGCCACCAGCGTCAAACGGGTTGCAAATGAGCAGTTCTTC.

This clonotype came up many times. Here the CDR3 reads CASSLSPGLDSYETQYF. CDR3 bases: TGTGCCAGCAGCTTAAGCCCCGGACTAGACAGTTACGAGACCCAGTACTTC. V and J are TRBV7-2 and TRBJ2-5, with 7 nucleotides matching TRBD2. Trimming at V came to 2 bases and at J to 5 bases, leaving 14 bases not matched to a gene. This CDR3 contains 17 residues. Germline V lookup: CDR1 SGHTA, CDR2 FQGNSA.

The chain recombines TRBV6-5 with TRBJ1-1; no firm D call. CDR3 length: 16 residues. Germline V gene lookup returns CDR1 MNHEY and CDR2 SVGAGI. Trimming left V 0 bases short and J 1 base short, with 12 bases between. This CDR3 reads CASSYSPGGRNTEAFF. The CDR3 DNA reads as TGTGCCAGCAGTTACTCGCCGGGAGGGAGGAACACTGAAGCTTTCTTT.

The chain combines TRBV11-2 with TRBJ2-1; 8 bases line up with TRBD1. CDR1 is SGHAT, CDR2 FQNNGV, per germline. The length of the CDR3 is 13 residues. The J segment lost 7 bases and the V segment lost 8 bases, leaving 7 bases of the junction unmatched. The CDR3 nucleotides read TGTGCCAGCGGACAGGGAATCCGAAATGAGCAGTTCTTC. Translating it yields CASGQGIRNEQFF.

J is TRBJ2-7 and V is TRBV7-8; unclear D gene. The V gene's germline CDR1 is SGHVS and CDR2 FQNEAQ. V was pared by 6 bases and J by 0 bases, with 15 bases between. The CDR3 length is 15 residues. CDR3: CASSATVDGSYEQYF. CDR3 coding DNA: TGTGCCAGCAGTGCCACGGTCGACGGCTCCTACGAGCAGTACTTC.

This clonotype was counted at least ten times. This sequence joins TRBV29-1 and TRBJ2-5, with D possibly being TRBD2 (5 bases). The length of the CDR3 is 16 residues. The V gene lost 0 bases and the J gene lost 5 bases, with 19 bases spanning the gap. From germline, CDR1 is SQVTM and CDR2 ANQGSEA. Written as DNA, the CDR3 is TGCAGCGTTGAAGATGGTTTATCGGGATCGAAGGAGACCCAGTACTTC. It is translated as CSVEDGLSGSKETQYF. The complete variable domain, with remaining parts taken from reference TRBV29-1 and TRBJ2-5, reads SAVISQKPSRDICQRGTSLTIQCQVDSQVTMMFWYRQQPGQSLTLIATANQGSEATYESGFVIDKFPISRPNLTFSTLTVSNMSPEDSSIYLCSVEDGLSGSKETQYFGPGTRLLVL.

This clonotype was seen ten or more times. The chain recombines TRBV12-3 or TRBV12-4 with TRBJ1-4; 7 bases are shared with TRBD1. Losses at the gene ends were 6 bases for V and 7 bases for J; bases not matched to a gene: 8. This CDR3 region has 14 residues. The CDR3 loop reads CASSSDRASEKLFF. The CDR3 DNA is TGTGCCAGCAGCAGCGACAGGGCTAGTGAAAAACTGTTTTTT.

The rearrangement links TRBV24-1 to TRBJ2-7; 7 bases line up with TRBD2. The J call may be in error: the DNA end matches TRBJ2-1 better. Germline V gives CDR1 KGHDR, CDR2 SFDVKD. This CDR3 contains 15 residues. CDR3 protein: CATSDFGAGANEQFF. In nucleotides, the CDR3 is TGTGCCACCAGTGATTTTGGTGCGGGAGCGAATGAGCAGTTCTTC.

This clonotype has a count of ten or more. The V call is TRBV12-3 or TRBV12-4, the J call TRBJ1-2; D remains ambiguous. The V end was cut by 4 bases, the J end by 2 bases, with 8 bases between. This CDR3 contains 13 residues. The CDR3 is CASSSLANYGYTF. The CDR3 nucleotides are TGTGCCAGCAGTTCCCTAGCGAACTATGGCTACACCTTC.

The sample holds one count of this clonotype. The chain has TRBV7-9 and TRBJ1-1; the D is unclear. The V end lost 1 base, the J end lost 6 bases, and 9 bases lay between the germline ends. The CDR3 is 13 residues long. CDR1 and CDR2 from the germline V gene are SEHNR and FQNEAQ (reference sequence). The CDR3 sequence: CASSLGFGSEAFF. Written as DNA, the CDR3 is TGTGCCAGCAGCTTAGGGTTCGGCTCTGAAGCTTTCTTT.

The chain joins TRBV12-3 or TRBV12-4 to TRBJ2-5; 7 bases align to TRBD2. This CDR3 has 16 residues. The J segment lost 1 base and the V segment lost 1 base, leaving 6 bases of the junction unmatched. This CDR3 reads CASSLGEGLAQETQYF. Here the CDR3 DNA reads TGTGCCAGCAGTTTAGGGGAGGGCTTGGCCCAAGAGACCCAGTACTTC.

This clonotype has a handful of counts. The J gene is TRBJ2-5, the V gene TRBV5-1; perhaps TRBD2 as D (5 bases). Trimming took 4 bases from V and 11 from J, leaving 21 bases between them. Germline loops: CDR1 SGHRS, CDR2 YFSETQ. The CDR3 has 14 residues. Written as DNA, the CDR3 is TGCGCCAGCAGCCCCTCTGGAGGCTACAATGAGCAGTACTTC. Its translation: CASSPSGGYNEQYF.

Of note for this clonotype: A read error may be the cause here, since a much bigger clone is one base away. CDR3 region: CASSLGPGGDCEQYF. DNA for the CDR3: TGTGCCAGCAGCTTAGGTCCCGGGGGCGACTGCGAGCAGTACTTC. The chain employs TRBV11-2 and TRBJ2-7; TRBD1 or TRBD2 may be the D gene (6 bases each). This CDR3 has 15 amino acids. Per germline, CDR1 SGHAT and CDR2 FQNNGV. The V end was cut by 1 base, the J end by 6 bases, with 16 bases between.

This clonotype occurred once. CDR3 coding DNA: TGTGCCAGCCGCCCTCAAGCGGGGGGGCTTGATACGCAGTATTTT. Translated, it gives CASRPQAGGLDTQYF. V gene TRBV19 combines with J gene TRBJ2-3, with 10 positions matching TRBD2. The CDR3 is 15 residues long. V shed 9 bases, J shed 6 bases, and the junction held 12 bases outside the gene matches. Germline lookup yields CDR1 LNHDA and CDR2 SQIVND (reference sequence).

The chain uses TRBV20-1 and TRBJ1-5; 7 bases agree with TRBD1. This CDR3 has 14 residues. In germline, CDR1 is DFQATT, CDR2 SNEGSKA (reference sequence). Losses at the gene ends were 4 bases for V and 7 bases for J; bases not matched to a gene: 10. CDR3 nucleotides: TGCAGTGCTATGAGGGGGCCCGGGAGGCAGCCCCAGCATTTT. Translated, it gives CSAMRGPGRQPQHF.

The genes are TRBV19 and TRBJ1-1, with D unclear. Germline V gene data show CDR1 as LNHDA and CDR2 as SQIVND (reference sequence). Trimming stripped 3 bases from V and 1 base from J, with 9 bases between. The CDR3 consists of 14 residues. The CDR3 coding sequence is TGTGCCAGTAGTATTTCGTTGGGGAACACTGAAGCTTTCTTT. Its protein product is CASSISLGNTEAFF.

In its sample, this clonotype was seen many times. The chain couples TRBV12-3 or TRBV12-4 to TRBJ1-5; D not certain. This CDR3 has 14 residues. Trimming cost V 4 bases and J 7 bases, with 14 bases left between them. The CDR3: CASSSATWRQPQHF. The CDR3 coding sequence is TGTGCCAGCAGTTCTGCCACATGGAGACAGCCCCAGCATTTT.